This passage covers 25 T cell receptor beta chains from one sample sequenced in a study of cytomegalovirus exposure and HLA in healthy donors. Here immunoSEQ multiplex PCR was the method, and the copy in TCRdb shows in-frame clones only, minus some. There are roughly 130,000 clones in the sample; over 85% occur only once, and about 3.7% lies in the top ten. The material sequenced was PBMCs. These TCRs come from a man between 25 and 39 years old in good health and CMV-seronegative.

This clone was seen just once. V usage is TRBV27 and J usage is TRBJ1-6; D is perhaps TRBD1 (5 bases). The CDR3 spans 13 residues. The ends were cut back, 8 bases at V and 7 bases at J, with 12 bases in the middle. Germline CDR1 reads MNHEY; CDR2 reads SMNVEV (reference sequence). CDR3 sequence reads: CASWQGFNSPLHF. The CDR3 region has the DNA TGTGCCAGCTGGCAGGGATTCAATTCACCCCTCCACTTT.

The rearrangement links TRBV7-3 to TRBJ2-2; 7 bases fit TRBD1. CDR1 is SGHTA, CDR2 FQGTGA, per germline. The CDR3 covers 17 residues. The V segment lost 4 bases and the J segment 4 bases; nucleotides outside the gene matches: 12. The CDR3 nucleotides are TGTGCCAGCAGCTCCGTCCAAGGGGGCGCGGGCACCGGGGAGCTGTTTTTT. This translates into CASSSVQGGAGTGELFF. The full variable domain, with the rest looked up from reference TRBV7-3 and TRBJ2-2, is GAGVSQTPSNKVTEKGKYVELRCDPISGHTALYWYRQSLGQGPEFLIYFQGTGAADDSGLPNDRFFAVRPEGSVSTLKIQRTERGDSAVYLCASSSVQGGAGTGELFFGEGSRLTVL.

The CDR3: CASSVERGTDTQYF. CDR3 DNA: TGTGCCAGCAGCGTAGAGAGGGGGACAGATACGCAGTATTTT. The genes are TRBV9 and TRBJ2-3, with a possible D match to TRBD1 (6 bases). The CDR3 has 14 residues. V was shortened by 0 bases and J by 3 bases, with 8 bases between the two germline ends. Germline V lookup: CDR1 SGDLS, CDR2 YYNGEE.

The V gene is TRBV9, the J gene TRBJ2-1, with 10 bases lining up with TRBD2. This CDR3 has 16 amino acids. V shed 0 bases and J 5 bases; nucleotides not matched to a gene: 5. From germline, CDR1 is SGDLS and CDR2 YYNGEE. Here the CDR3 DNA reads TGTGCCAGCAGCGTAGTGCAGCGGGGGGGACACAATGAGCAGTTCTTC. Amino acids: CASSVVQRGGHNEQFF.

The chain carries TRBV23-1 and TRBJ2-1, with D unresolved. TRBV23-1 is known as an ORF, though its function is uncertain. Trimming cost V 4 bases and J 5 bases, with 24 bases left between them. This CDR3 comprises 18 residues. The CDR3 protein is CASSPHRKFSPKNNEQFF. The CDR3, as DNA: TGCGCCAGCAGTCCCCACAGAAAGTTTTCCCCGAAAAACAATGAGCAGTTCTTC.

Points on this clone: This same CDR3 is encoded by further DNA sequences in the sample. V and J are TRBV2 and TRBJ2-1; D possibly corresponds to TRBD2 (5 bases). Germline CDR1 and CDR2: SNHLY and FYNNEI. The CDR3 extends over 14 amino acids. V dropped 6 bases and J dropped 0 bases, with 9 bases sitting between them. In DNA, the CDR3 is TGTGCCAGCAGGGCCGGAGGCTCCTACAATGAGCAGTTCTTC. Protein sequence: CASRAGGSYNEQFF.

The chain joins TRBV5-1 to TRBJ2-1, with 13 bases aligning to TRBD2. This CDR3 is 19 amino acids long. CDR1 is SGHRS and CDR2 is YFSETQ in the germline V gene. Trimming cost V 1 base and J 0 bases; bases outside gene matches: 7. The CDR3 here is CASSLWTSGGQSSYNEQFF. CDR3 DNA sequence: TGCGCCAGCAGCTTGTGGACTAGCGGGGGCCAGAGCTCCTACAATGAGCAGTTCTTC.

This clone has a handful of counts. V is TRBV5-1 and J is TRBJ2-2; D remains ambiguous. The length of the CDR3 is 13 residues. The V and J ends lost 7 bases and 6 bases respectively, with 13 bases between them. CDR1 and CDR2 (germline): SGHRS, YFSETQ. The DNA for the CDR3 is TGCGCCAGCCGCGACGGTGGGCCCGGGGAGCTGTTTTTT. Translated: CASRDGGPGELFF.

This chain uses TRBV2 with TRBJ2-3; D is perhaps TRBD1 (6 bases). The CDR3 is made up of 13 amino acids. V dropped 3 bases and J dropped 5 bases, with 9 bases sitting between them. From germline, CDR1 is SNHLY and CDR2 FYNNEI. This CDR3 reads CASSDEGEDTQYF. The CDR3 DNA reads as TGTGCCAGCAGTGATGAGGGGGAAGATACGCAGTATTTT.

The chain couples TRBV19 to TRBJ1-1; 9 bases are shared with TRBD1. The CDR3 loop spans 15 amino acids. Germline V CDR1 and CDR2: LNHDA, SQIVND (reference sequence). The ends lost 3 bases at V and 1 base at J; junction bases unmatched: 3. The chain's CDR3 is CASSMGDRENTEAFF. CDR3 nucleotide sequence: TGTGCCAGTAGTATGGGGGACAGGGAGAACACTGAAGCTTTCTTT.

Remarks on this clone: One end of the junction does not line up with germline, which may come from a read error. The V and J genes are TRBV6-5 and TRBJ1-1; perhaps TRBD1 as D (5 bases). Germline V lookup: CDR1 MNHEY, CDR2 SVGAGI. The CDR3 is 13 residues long. This CDR3 is CASSLRGSTEAFF. In DNA form, the CDR3 reads TGTGCCAGTAGTTTACGGGGGAGCACTGAAGCTTTCTTT.

This chain joins TRBV27 and TRBJ1-2; D remains ambiguous. This CDR3 region has 15 residues. Trimming stripped 2 bases from V and 1 base from J, with 11 bases between. From germline, CDR1 is MNHEY and CDR2 SMNVEV (reference sequence). The CDR3 protein is CASSLGRRLNYGYTF. DNA of the CDR3: TGTGCCAGCAGTTTAGGTAGACGACTTAACTATGGCTACACCTTC.

J is TRBJ2-1 and V is TRBV29-1, with TRBD1 identical over 9 bases. After removal of 6 bases from V and 8 bases from J, the junction contained 5 bases not matched to a gene. The CDR3 extends over 12 amino acids. From germline, CDR1 is SQVTM and CDR2 ANQGSEA. The DNA for the CDR3 is TGCAGCGTCTTGGGACAGGGACATGAGCAGTTCTTC. As protein: CSVLGQGHEQFF.

The chain employs TRBV20-1 and TRBJ2-3; D uncertain. The V gene lost 6 bases and the J gene lost 7 bases, with 5 bases spanning the gap. Per germline, CDR1 DFQATT and CDR2 SNEGSKA (reference sequence). This CDR3 contains 9 residues. The CDR3 sequence: CSASYTQYF. The CDR3 bases are TGCAGTGCAAGCTATACGCAGTATTTT.

The rearrangement joins TRBV28 to TRBJ1-5; the D is unclear. This CDR3 region has 15 residues. V was clipped by 0 bases and J by 4 bases, with 10 bases between them. Germline CDR1 reads MDHEN; CDR2 reads SYDVKM. CDR3 sequence (DNA): TGTGCCAGCAGTTTATGGGTACAGAAGAATCAGCCCCAGCATTTT. The encoded protein is CASSLWVQKNQPQHF. The full variable domain, in which reference TRBV28 and TRBJ1-5 provide the parts outside the CDR3, is DVKVTQSSRYLVKRTGEKVFLECVQDMDHENMFWYRQDPGLGLRLIYFSYDVKMKEKGDIPEGYSVSREKKERFSLILESASTNQTSMYLCASSLWVQKNQPQHFGDGTRLSIL.

This chain connects TRBV5-1 to TRBJ1-1; TRBD1 might be the D (6 bases). CDR1 is SGHRS, CDR2 YFSETQ, per germline. The CDR3 is made up of 14 amino acids. Trimming left V 4 bases short and J 6 bases short, with 16 bases between. The CDR3 is CASSLSPGDPEAFF. The CDR3 DNA is TGCGCCAGCAGCCTATCCCCAGGGGATCCTGAAGCTTTCTTT.

There are a few counts of this clone. V gene TRBV20-1 combines with J gene TRBJ1-1; D gene ambiguous. Germline V gene sequence: CDR1 DFQATT, CDR2 SNEGSKA (reference sequence). The CDR3 sequence is 11 residues long. Trimming shortened V by 2 bases and J by 8 bases, and 9 bases separated the two germline ends. CDR3 in amino acids: CSARSRMEAFF. The CDR3, as DNA: TGCAGTGCTAGATCTAGGATGGAAGCTTTCTTT.

CDR3 nucleotides: TGTGCCAGCAGCTTTACAACAGGCTTCTCTGGAAACACCATATATTTT. It translates to CASSFTTGFSGNTIYF. The V call is TRBV7-6, the J call TRBJ1-3, with D perhaps matching TRBD1 (5 bases). Trimming cost V 3 bases and J 0 bases, with 12 bases left between them. Germline V CDR1 and CDR2: SGHVS, FNYEAQ. The CDR3 has 16 residues.

The chain carries TRBV4-1 and TRBJ1-4, with unresolved D. With 4 bases removed from V and 4 bases from J, the gap between germline ends came to 13 bases. This CDR3 spans 15 amino acids. Per the germline V gene, CDR1 is MGHRA and CDR2 is YSYEKL. The CDR3 nucleotides read TGCGCCAGCAGCCGTCAACAGATACTTAATGAAAAACTGTTTTTT. This codes for CASSRQQILNEKLFF.

This clone was seen a few times. The chain uses TRBV6-6 and TRBJ2-7; possible D gene TRBD1, 6 bases. V shed 6 bases and J shed 1 base, with 13 bases lying between them. Germline assignment: CDR1 MNHNY and CDR2 SVGAGI (reference sequence). CDR3 length equals 14 residues. The CDR3 coding sequence is TGTGCCAGCAGCAACAGGGAAATATCCTACGAGCAGTACTTC. Its protein is CASSNREISYEQYF.

The chain links TRBV7-9 to TRBJ2-2; possibly TRBD1 for D (6 bases). CDR1 and CDR2 from the germline V gene are SEHNR and FQNEAQ (reference sequence). V lost 4 bases, J lost 2 bases, and 14 bases lay in between. This CDR3 region has 16 residues. The CDR3 bases are TGTGCCAGCAGCTACCAGAGGACAGCTAACACCGGGGAGCTGTTTTTT. Translation: CASSYQRTANTGELFF.

This clone was detected only once. This chain connects TRBV27 to TRBJ1-1; no clear D gene. V lost 5 bases and J 6 bases, leaving 16 bases between the germline ends. This CDR3 spans 14 amino acids. CDR1 is MNHEY and CDR2 is SMNVEV in the germline V gene (reference sequence). The CDR3 reads CASSRLSHSSEAFF. DNA of the CDR3: TGTGCCAGCAGTCGTCTGTCTCACAGCTCTGAAGCTTTCTTT.

The genes are TRBV2 and TRBJ2-5; D is possibly TRBD2 (6 bases). V was shortened by 6 bases and J by 7 bases, with 12 bases between the two germline ends. Per the germline V gene, CDR1 is SNHLY and CDR2 is FYNNEI. CDR3 size: 12 residues. CDR3 DNA sequence: TGTGCCAGCAGAGGACTGGGGGGGACCCAGTACTTC. Protein product: CASRGLGGTQYF. Full variable domain (rest looked up from reference TRBV2 and TRBJ2-5): EPEVTQTPSHQVTQMGQEVILRCVPISNHLYFYWYRQILGQKVEFLVSFYNNEISEKSEIFDDQFSVERPDGSNFTLKIRSTKLEDSAMYFCASRGLGGTQYFGPGTRLLVL.

The chain links TRBV6-5 to TRBJ1-3, with D tentatively TRBD1 (6 bases). CDR3 length: 14 amino acids. V was clipped by 7 bases and J by 3 bases, with 13 bases between them. Germline V gene sequence: CDR1 MNHEY, CDR2 SVGAGI. The CDR3 is CASKKTGYGNTIYF. CDR3 in DNA: TGTGCCAGCAAGAAAACAGGGTATGGAAACACCATATATTTT.

This clone was found once. The chain employs TRBV15 and TRBJ2-1; possible D gene TRBD2, 7 bases. The V gene's germline CDR1 is LNHNV and CDR2 YYDKDF (reference sequence). V lost 0 bases to trimming and J lost 8 bases, with 14 bases between them. The CDR3 runs 15 residues. CDR3 protein: CATSRDFGGPDEQFF. The CDR3 nucleotides are TGTGCCACCAGCAGAGATTTCGGGGGGCCAGATGAGCAGTTCTTC.